The 27 T cell receptor beta chains below come from one sample, sequenced in a study of blood T cell repertoires in COVID-19. Produced via immunoSEQ multiplex PCR; TCRdb's table is partial and in-frame only. Of under 250,000 clones listed, roughly 87% are singletons. Sequenced sample: PBMCs or T cells enriched from blood (not recorded which). These receptors came from a man aged 25 to 45 who had recovered from COVID-19.

This clone was seen just once. V usage is TRBV3-1 (or the pseudogene TRBV3-2) and J usage is TRBJ2-7; 8 bases match TRBD2. The CDR3 spans 12 residues. The junction had 3 bases not matched to a gene; V was cut back by 4 bases and J by 7 bases. Germline CDR1 and CDR2: LGHDT and YNNKEL (reference sequence). The CDR3 DNA reads as TGTGCCAGCAGCCCGGGGACTAGTGAGCAGTACTTC. It yields the protein CASSPGTSEQYF.

The V call is TRBV7-9, the J call TRBJ1-1; D call uncertain. CDR1 is SEHNR and CDR2 is FQNEAQ in the germline V gene (reference sequence). Deletions cut 4 bases from V and 1 base from J, with 10 bases between. This CDR3 contains 14 residues. The CDR3 DNA is TGTGCCAGCAGCTGGACGGGAGGGAACACTGAAGCTTTCTTT. This gives the protein CASSWTGGNTEAFF.

This sequence joins TRBV5-4 and TRBJ2-7; 8 bases match TRBD1. The CDR3 has 14 amino acids. Losses at the gene ends were 4 bases for V and 2 bases for J; bases not matched to a gene: 5. Germline V lookup: CDR1 SGHNT, CDR2 YYREEE (reference sequence). This CDR3 is CASSGTGGPYEQYF. In DNA, the CDR3 is TGTGCCAGCAGCGGAACAGGGGGACCCTACGAGCAGTACTTC.

V and J are TRBV4-1 and TRBJ1-2; D perhaps matches TRBD1 (6 bases). The germline V and J ends were trimmed by 1 base and 4 bases, with 19 bases remaining between them. The CDR3 consists of 17 residues. Germline CDR1 MGHRA, CDR2 YSYEKL. The CDR3 protein is CASSQGAAHQGGYGYTF. In DNA form, the CDR3 reads TGCGCCAGCAGCCAAGGTGCGGCCCACCAAGGGGGCTATGGCTACACCTTC.

The count of this clone is one. The chain joins TRBV3-1 (or the pseudogene TRBV3-2) to TRBJ2-1; D is undetermined. Trimming took off 4 bases at V and 5 bases at J, with 6 bases between the two ends. CDR3 length: 12 amino acids. CDR1 LGHDT and CDR2 YNNKEL come from the germline V gene (reference sequence). In DNA, the CDR3 is TGTGCCAGCAGCCTGCTAGACAATGAGCAGTTCTTC. Protein product: CASSLLDNEQFF.

In regard to this clone: The same CDR3 arises from other DNA sequences in this sample as well. The V gene is TRBV29-1, the J gene TRBJ1-5; weak D call: TRBD1 (6 bases). V was trimmed by 4 bases and J by 4 bases, leaving 8 bases between them. The CDR3 totals 12 residues. The germline gives CDR1 SQVTM, CDR2 ANQGSEA. The CDR3 DNA follows: TGCAGCGTTGGTCAGGGGAATCAGCCCCAGCATTTT. This sequence encodes CSVGQGNQPQHF.

The chain links TRBV5-4 to TRBJ2-5, with D tentatively TRBD2 (5 bases). This CDR3 is 14 amino acids long. The V gene lost 4 bases and the J gene lost 1 base, with 11 bases spanning the gap. Germline values: CDR1 SGHNT, CDR2 YYREEE (reference sequence). This CDR3 is CASSIAGIQETQYF. CDR3 bases: TGTGCCAGCAGCATAGCCGGGATCCAAGAGACCCAGTACTTC.

The chain joins TRBV30 to TRBJ1-2; D is uncertain. The CDR3 loop spans 13 amino acids. Trimming removed 3 bases at V and 3 bases at J, with 11 bases between. Looked up from germline, CDR1 is GTSNPN and CDR2 is SVGIG (reference sequence). CDR3 region: CAWRTNRHYGYTF. The CDR3, as DNA: TGTGCCTGGAGGACTAACAGACACTATGGCTACACCTTC.

The rearrangement joins TRBV6-1 to TRBJ1-1; no reliable D call. The CDR3 has 14 amino acids. The V gene's germline CDR1 is MNHNS and CDR2 SASEGT. The V end lost 2 bases, the J end lost 1 base, and 8 bases lay between the germline ends. The CDR3 reads CASSELRRNTEAFF. As DNA, the CDR3 is TGTGCCAGCAGTGAACTGCGGAGGAACACTGAAGCTTTCTTT.

The V and J genes are TRBV18 and TRBJ2-3, with 13 positions matching TRBD2. Germline trimming cut 3 bases from V and 1 base from J; bases unmatched to any gene: 7. Germline V gene lookup returns CDR1 KGHSH and CDR2 LQKENI. The CDR3 loop spans 18 amino acids. CDR3 residues: CASSPGLAGRMGTDTQYF. DNA for the CDR3: TGTGCCAGCTCACCGGGACTAGCGGGGCGGATGGGCACAGATACGCAGTATTTT.

The chain joins TRBV6-5 to TRBJ1-2; tentative D call: TRBD1 (6 bases). This CDR3 has 13 amino acids. V was cut by 8 bases and J by 0 bases, with 10 bases left in between. Germline V CDR1 and CDR2: MNHEY, SVGAGI. Here the CDR3 reads CASRTDTNYGYTF. The CDR3 DNA is TGTGCCAGCCGGACAGATACTAACTATGGCTACACCTTC.

The V gene is TRBV12-5, the J gene TRBJ1-2; D is perhaps TRBD1 (5 bases). The CDR3 runs to 12 residues. Germline CDR1 is LGHNT and CDR2 is FRNRAP. Trimming took off 2 bases at V and 8 bases at J, with 9 bases between the two ends. The CDR3 nucleotides read TGTGCTAGTGGTTTGTCAGGGATAGGCTACACCTTC. It encodes CASGLSGIGYTF. The variable domain in full, completed from reference TRBV12-5 and TRBJ1-2, reads DARVTQTPRHKVTEMGQEVTMRCQPILGHNTVFWYRQTMMQGLELLAYFRNRAPLDDSGMPKDRFSAEMPDATLATLKIQPSEPRDSAVYFCASGLSGIGYTFGSGTRLTVV.

The chain couples TRBV5-1 to TRBJ2-7, with D maybe TRBD2 (6 bases). Germline CDR1 is SGHRS and CDR2 is YFSETQ. The CDR3 is 15 amino acids. V lost 0 bases and J 4 bases, leaving 14 bases between the germline ends. For the CDR3, the DNA is TGCGCCAGCAGCTTGGCCGGCGGGGACGGATACGAGCAGTACTTC. Protein product: CASSLAGGDGYEQYF.

In this sample, this clone turned up a few times. V gene TRBV5-8 combines with J gene TRBJ1-3, with 7 bases aligning to TRBD1. This CDR3 has 16 amino acids. Germline values: CDR1 SGHTS, CDR2 YDEGEE. V gave up 2 bases and J gave up 0 bases; unmatched junction bases: 5. The CDR3 bases are TGTGCCAGCAGCTTTACAGGGGTAAACTCTGGAAACACCATATATTTT. This sequence encodes CASSFTGVNSGNTIYF.

This sequence joins TRBV27 and TRBJ1-5; D unclear. The germline gives CDR1 MNHEY, CDR2 SMNVEV (reference sequence). Trimming cost V 7 bases and J 4 bases, with 11 bases left between them. There are 13 residues in the CDR3. CDR3 DNA: TGTGCCAGCAAAGGTACAGCAAATCAGCCCCAGCATTTT. This sequence encodes CASKGTANQPQHF.

The chain recombines TRBV5-1 with TRBJ2-1; 12 bases align to TRBD1. The CDR3 totals 15 residues. V was clipped by 4 bases and J by 6 bases; unmatched bases: 5. Germline V lookup: CDR1 SGHRS, CDR2 YFSETQ. CDR3 protein: CASSPGQGAGNEQFF. The CDR3 DNA reads TGCGCCAGCAGCCCGGGACAGGGGGCGGGCAATGAGCAGTTCTTC.

This clone was picked up one time. The rearrangement links TRBV28 to TRBJ2-5; a weak D match, TRBD1 (5 bases). V was clipped by 6 bases and J by 2 bases, with 13 bases between them. Germline CDR1 and CDR2: MDHEN and SYDVKM. CDR3 size: 14 residues. CDR3: CASRNGHEQETQYF. CDR3 sequence (DNA): TGTGCCAGCAGGAACGGACATGAACAAGAGACCCAGTACTTC.

The V and J genes are TRBV10-3 and TRBJ2-7; 8 bases agree with TRBD2. This CDR3 spans 14 amino acids. CDR1 and CDR2 (germline): ENHRY, SYGVKD. V was pared by 6 bases and J by 3 bases, with 7 bases of the junction left unmatched. The CDR3 loop is CAIRAGGASYEQYF. CDR3 nucleotides: TGTGCCATCAGAGCCGGGGGGGCAAGCTACGAGCAGTACTTC.

The chain joins TRBV5-8 to TRBJ1-4, with 9 bases identical to TRBD1. Per germline, CDR1 SGHTS and CDR2 YDEGEE. Unmatched junction bases numbered 4, after V lost 4 bases and J lost 6 bases. This CDR3 has 14 residues. The CDR3 is CASSRGQGHEKLFF. The CDR3 nucleotides are TGTGCCAGCAGCCGGGGACAGGGTCATGAAAAACTGTTTTTT.

The CDR3: CASSVGHSLNTGELFF. The DNA for the CDR3 is TGTGCCAGCAGCGTAGGACATTCCTTGAACACCGGGGAGCTGTTTTTT. The V and J genes are TRBV7-6 and TRBJ2-2, with D perhaps TRBD1 (5 bases). This CDR3 spans 16 amino acids. CDR1 SGHVS and CDR2 FNYEAQ come from the germline V gene. V lost 5 bases to trimming and J lost 1 base, with 14 bases between them. The whole variable domain, remainder taken from reference TRBV7-6 and TRBJ2-2, is GAGVSQSPRYKVTKRGQDVALRCDPISGHVSLYWYRQALGQGPEFLTYFNYEAQQDKSGLPNDRFSAERPEGSISTLTIQRTEQRDSAMYRCASSVGHSLNTGELFFGEGSRLTVL.

This chain uses TRBV5-6 with TRBJ2-1, with a tentative D call TRBD2 (6 bases). This CDR3 has 13 residues. Germline assignment: CDR1 SGHDT and CDR2 YYEEEE. V gave up 3 bases and J gave up 8 bases, with 12 bases separating them. The CDR3 DNA is TGTGCCAGCAGCTCGGTCGGGAGCCATGAGCAGTTCTTC. It specifies CASSSVGSHEQFF.

V is TRBV14 and J is TRBJ2-3, with 9 nucleotides matching TRBD2. This CDR3 has 18 residues. The germline gives CDR1 SGHDN, CDR2 FVKESK. The V segment lost 4 bases and the J segment 1 base; nucleotides outside the gene matches: 12. DNA for the CDR3: TGTGCCAGCAGCCTTGGAATTAAGACTAGCGGACGCACAGATACGCAGTATTTT. It encodes CASSLGIKTSGRTDTQYF.

The chain is built from TRBV7-3 and TRBJ1-2, with 7 positions matching TRBD1. Trimming at V came to 5 bases and at J to 5 bases, leaving 14 bases not matched to a gene. CDR3 length equals 16 residues. Germline CDR1 and CDR2: SGHTA and FQGTGA. The DNA for the CDR3 is TGTGCCAGCAGCCTCCAACAGGGGATTGGGACGTATGGCTACACCTTC. Amino acid sequence: CASSLQQGIGTYGYTF.

This clone was seen only once. The chain recombines TRBV28 with TRBJ1-1; tentatively, D is TRBD1 (6 bases). The CDR3 contains 13 residues. Germline CDR1 is MDHEN and CDR2 is SYDVKM. The germline V and J ends were trimmed by 4 bases and 1 base, with 7 bases remaining between them. The CDR3 nucleotides read TGTGCCAGCAGTTGGGACAAGAACACTGAAGCTTTCTTT. This gives the protein CASSWDKNTEAFF.

The V and J genes are TRBV4-1 and TRBJ2-3, with TRBD1 as a possible D gene (5 bases). This CDR3 region has 16 residues. V was trimmed by 2 bases and J by 0 bases, leaving 12 bases between them. Germline CDR1 is MGHRA and CDR2 is YSYEKL. The CDR3 region is CASSQRTFLSTDTQYF. The CDR3 DNA is TGCGCCAGCAGCCAAAGGACATTCCTTAGCACAGATACGCAGTATTTT.

In its sample, this clone was seen a few times. This chain joins TRBV2 and TRBJ2-3; 7 bases map to TRBD2. Germline CDR1 and CDR2: SNHLY and FYNNEI. The V and J ends lost 4 bases and 10 bases, in that order; junction bases with no gene match: 8. The CDR3 sequence is 13 residues long. CDR3 loop: CASSVRPGGSQYF. The DNA for the CDR3 is TGTGCCAGCAGTGTACGCCCCGGGGGGTCGCAGTATTTT.

The chain combines TRBV18 with TRBJ2-5; a possible D gene is TRBD2 (5 bases). The CDR3 spans 16 residues. Looked up from germline, CDR1 is KGHSH and CDR2 is LQKENI. Trimming removed 3 bases from V and 1 base from J, with 15 bases in between. In DNA form, the CDR3 reads TGTGCCAGCTCACCTACCACAGCGGAGTTCCAAGAGACCCAGTACTTC. Protein sequence: CASSPTTAEFQETQYF.